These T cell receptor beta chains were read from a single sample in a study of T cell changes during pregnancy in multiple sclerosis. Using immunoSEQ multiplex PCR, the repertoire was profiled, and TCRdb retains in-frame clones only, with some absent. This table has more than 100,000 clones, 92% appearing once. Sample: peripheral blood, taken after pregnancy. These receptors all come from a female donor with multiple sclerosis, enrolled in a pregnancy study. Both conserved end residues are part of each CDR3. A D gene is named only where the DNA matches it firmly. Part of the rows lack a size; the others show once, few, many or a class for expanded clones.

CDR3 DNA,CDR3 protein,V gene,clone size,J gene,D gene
TGTGCCAGCAGCGTTCCGGGGGCTGGGGCCAACGTCCTGACTTTC,CASSVPGAGANVLTF,TRBV9,NA,TRBJ2-6,NA
TGTGCCAGCAGCTTAGGTCGTTATCCTGGAGGGGAGGGGCGGCGGGATGAGCAGTTCTTC,CASSLGRYPGGEGRRDEQFF,TRBV7-8,NA,TRBJ2-1,TRBD2
TGTGCCAGCAGGACGTCCGGGACAGTCTATGGCTACACCTTC,CASRTSGTVYGYTF,TRBV2,NA,TRBJ1-2,TRBD1
TGCGCCAGCAGCCTGGGACATTGGGAGACCCAGTACTTC,CASSLGHWETQYF,TRBV4-3,NA,TRBJ2-5,NA
TGTGCCAGCAGCTTAGCGGGTACGCGTGGCTACACCTTC,CASSLAGTRGYTF,TRBV11-2,NA,TRBJ1-2,NA
TGTGCCAGCAGCCAGGCCGGGACAGGGTCCCCAATCGGGGCCAACGTCCTGACTTTC,CASSQAGTGSPIGANVLTF,TRBV4-2,NA,TRBJ2-6,TRBD1
TGTGCCAGCAGCCCCCAGGCAGGGTTCGGAAACACCATATATTTT,CASSPQAGFGNTIYF,TRBV9,NA,TRBJ1-3,NA
TGTGCCAGCAGCTTGGACAGGGAAGGCTACACCTTC,CASSLDREGYTF,TRBV7-8,NA,TRBJ1-2,TRBD1
TGTGCCAGCAGTTGGGGGGACAGGGTAGCCGGGGAGCTGTTTTTT,CASSWGDRVAGELFF,TRBV28,NA,TRBJ2-2,TRBD1
TGTGCCAGCAGTTTATGGACTAGCGGGTACAATGAGCAGTTCTTC,CASSLWTSGYNEQFF,TRBV27,NA,TRBJ2-1,TRBD2
TGTGCCAGCAGTGGGCGGGGGACTGAAGACTATGGCTACACCTTC,CASSGRGTEDYGYTF,TRBV6-1,NA,TRBJ1-2,NA
TGTGCCAGCATCGTGACACTTGACAGGGGCGATGGCTACACCTTC,CASIVTLDRGDGYTF,TRBV2,NA,TRBJ1-2,TRBD1
TGTGCCAGCGGTAGAGACAGCTCTCCTAATGAAAAACTGTTTTTT,CASGRDSSPNEKLFF,TRBV28,once,TRBJ1-4,NA
TGTGCCAGCAGTCAAGACAGGGGGCATGGTGGCGGTGAGCAGTTCTTC,CASSQDRGHGGGEQFF,TRBV11-1,NA,TRBJ2-1,TRBD1
TGTGCCAGCAGCCTATACGGGACACCCGCCGGGGAGCTGTTTTTT,CASSLYGTPAGELFF,TRBV7-7,NA,TRBJ2-2,NA
TGTGCCAGCAGCTTAGCGGGGCGGGGTGAGCAGTTCTTC,CASSLAGRGEQFF,TRBV7-3,NA,TRBJ2-1,NA
TGTGCCAGCAGTTTAGCGGCTAGCGGGGCCTACGAGCAGTACTTC,CASSLAASGAYEQYF,TRBV27,NA,TRBJ2-7,TRBD2
TGTGCCACCAGCAGAGGCAGGCCCATGAACACTGAAGCTTTCTTT,CATSRGRPMNTEAFF,TRBV15,many,TRBJ1-1,NA
TGTGCCAGCACTCTTCCCCGGAGAAACTATGGCTACACCTTC,CASTLPRRNYGYTF,TRBV28,NA,TRBJ1-2,NA
TGTGCCAGCAGTGAACTGAGGGACAGCACCTTTGAAGCTTTCTTT,CASSELRDSTFEAFF,TRBV6-1,NA,TRBJ1-1,TRBD1
TGTGCCAGTAGTATGGCAGCAGGGGTGAGTCTTAGTGGAGCTTTCTTT,CASSMAAGVSLSGAFF,TRBV19,once,TRBJ1-1,NA
TGTGCCAGCTCACCTCGGGACTTCAGCTCCTATAATTCACCCCTCCACTTT,CASSPRDFSSYNSPLHF,TRBV18,NA,TRBJ1-6,NA
TGTGCCACCCACGGGGCTCGCGGGGACGAAGCTTTCTTT,CATHGARGDEAFF,TRBV6-5,NA,TRBJ1-1,NA
TGTGCCAGAAGCTTGGTTGACAGGGGGCCAGGCAATGAGCAGTTCTTC,CARSLVDRGPGNEQFF,TRBV5-3,NA,TRBJ2-1,TRBD1
TGCAGCGTTCTGGGACTAGCAGATACGCAGTATTTT,CSVLGLADTQYF,TRBV29-1,once,TRBJ2-3,TRBD2
TGCGCCAGCAGAGGAATGGTAGCGGGGACGGATACGCAGTATTTT,CASRGMVAGTDTQYF,TRBV5-1,NA,TRBJ2-3,TRBD2
TGCAGCGTAATAGTTGGTAATGAAAAACTGTTTTTT,CSVIVGNEKLFF,TRBV29-1,NA,TRBJ1-4,NA
TGTGCCAGCAGCTTAATCAGGAACACCGGGGAGCTGTTTTTT,CASSLIRNTGELFF,TRBV7-3,NA,TRBJ2-2,NA
TGTGCCAGCAGGGTAGACAGGGGAGGGAATTCACCCCTCCACTTT,CASRVDRGGNSPLHF,TRBV2,NA,TRBJ1-6,TRBD1
TGTGCCAGCAGTTACCGACAGGGGCGGGCCGGGGAGCTGTTTTTT,CASSYRQGRAGELFF,TRBV6-6,NA,TRBJ2-2,TRBD1
TGTGCCAGCTCTTCCGGGACAGAGAACACCGGGGAGCTGTTTTTT,CASSSGTENTGELFF,TRBV18,NA,TRBJ2-2,TRBD1
TGTGCCAGCAGCTTGGAGGGCTCTGGGGCCAACGTCCTGACTTTC,CASSLEGSGANVLTF,TRBV11-1,NA,TRBJ2-6,NA
TGTGCCAGTAGTATCCCGGGACAATCTCCCAATCAGCCCCAGCATTTT,CASSIPGQSPNQPQHF,TRBV19,NA,TRBJ1-5,NA
TGTGCCAGCAGTGAAGGAGCTCAGCCCCAGCATTTT,CASSEGAQPQHF,TRBV2,NA,TRBJ1-5,NA
TGTGCCAGCAGCCCCCCCTTACAGGAAGGAGCTTTCTTT,CASSPPLQEGAFF,TRBV5-4,NA,TRBJ1-1,NA
TGTGCCAGCAGTGAAGTGGTTGTCGGGACAGGATCCTACGAGCAGTACTTC,CASSEVVVGTGSYEQYF,TRBV2,NA,TRBJ2-7,TRBD1
TGTGCCAGCAGTTCGGACGGCGGGGGGACCTACGAGCAGTACTTC,CASSSDGGGTYEQYF,TRBV28,NA,TRBJ2-7,TRBD2
TGTGCCAGCAGTGGGGCCAACCGGGGGTACAATGAGCAGTTCTTC,CASSGANRGYNEQFF,TRBV6-1,NA,TRBJ2-1,NA
TGTGCAAGTCGCTTACCTAGCGCCACAGATACGCAGTATTTT,CASRLPSATDTQYF,TRBV12-2,NA,TRBJ2-3,NA
TGCGCCAGCAGCCAAGATCTTTCCGGGGAGCTGTTTTTT,CASSQDLSGELFF,TRBV4-1,NA,TRBJ2-2,NA
TGTGCCAGCAGGTCGCGACAGGGTGGGAACACTGAAGCTTTCTTT,CASRSRQGGNTEAFF,TRBV6-5,NA,TRBJ1-1,TRBD1
TGCGCCAGCAGCGCGCGCCCAAGACTAGCGGGGGGCTACAATGAGCAGTTCTTC,CASSARPRLAGGYNEQFF,TRBV5-1,once,TRBJ2-1,TRBD2